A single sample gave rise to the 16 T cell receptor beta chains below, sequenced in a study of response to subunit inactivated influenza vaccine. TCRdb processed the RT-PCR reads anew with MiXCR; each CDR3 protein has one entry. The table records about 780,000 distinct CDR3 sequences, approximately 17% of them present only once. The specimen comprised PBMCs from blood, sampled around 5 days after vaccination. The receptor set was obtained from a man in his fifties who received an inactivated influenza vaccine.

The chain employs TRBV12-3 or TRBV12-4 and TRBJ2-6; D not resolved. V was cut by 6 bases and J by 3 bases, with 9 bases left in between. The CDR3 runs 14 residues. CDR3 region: CASSHIGGANVLTF. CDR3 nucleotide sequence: TGTGCCAGCAGCCACATCGGTGGGGCCAACGTCCTGACTTTC.

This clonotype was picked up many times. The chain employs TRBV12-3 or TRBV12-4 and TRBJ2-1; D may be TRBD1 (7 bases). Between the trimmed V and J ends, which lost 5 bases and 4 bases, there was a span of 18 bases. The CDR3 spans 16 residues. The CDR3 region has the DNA TGTGCCAGCAGTCCCGGGGGACAGACACTTTACAATGAGCAGTTCTTC. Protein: CASSPGGQTLYNEQFF.

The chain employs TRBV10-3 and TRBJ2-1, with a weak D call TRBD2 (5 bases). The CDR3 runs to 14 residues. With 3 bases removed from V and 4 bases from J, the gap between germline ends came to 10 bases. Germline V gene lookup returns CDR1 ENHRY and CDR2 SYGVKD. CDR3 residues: CAISEAAQYNEQFF. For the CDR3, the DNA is TGTGCCATCAGTGAAGCGGCCCAGTACAATGAGCAGTTCTTC.

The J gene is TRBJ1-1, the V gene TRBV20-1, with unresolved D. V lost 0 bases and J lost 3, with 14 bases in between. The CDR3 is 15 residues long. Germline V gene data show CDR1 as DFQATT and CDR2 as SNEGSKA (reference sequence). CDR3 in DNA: TGCAGTGCTAGAGAAGCAGGAAAGAGGGACACTGAAGCTTTCTTT. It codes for CSAREAGKRDTEAFF.

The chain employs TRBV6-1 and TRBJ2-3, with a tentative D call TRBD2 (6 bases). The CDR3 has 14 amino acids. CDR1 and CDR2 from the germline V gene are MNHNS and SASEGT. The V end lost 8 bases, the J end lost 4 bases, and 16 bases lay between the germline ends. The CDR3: CASRELARADTQYF. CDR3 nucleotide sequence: TGTGCCAGCCGGGAACTAGCACGGGCAGATACGCAGTATTTT.

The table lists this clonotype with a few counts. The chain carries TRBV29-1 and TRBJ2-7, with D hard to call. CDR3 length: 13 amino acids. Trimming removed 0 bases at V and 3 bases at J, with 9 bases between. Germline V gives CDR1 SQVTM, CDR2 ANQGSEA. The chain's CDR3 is CSVEDKASYEQYF. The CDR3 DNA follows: TGCAGCGTTGAAGATAAGGCCAGCTACGAGCAGTACTTC.

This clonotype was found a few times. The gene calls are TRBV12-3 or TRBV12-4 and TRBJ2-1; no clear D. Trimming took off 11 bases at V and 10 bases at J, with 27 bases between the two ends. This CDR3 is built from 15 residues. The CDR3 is CADSYQSPGVGEQFF. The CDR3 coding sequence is TGTGCCGATAGTTACCAATCCCCTGGCGTCGGAGAGCAGTTCTTC.

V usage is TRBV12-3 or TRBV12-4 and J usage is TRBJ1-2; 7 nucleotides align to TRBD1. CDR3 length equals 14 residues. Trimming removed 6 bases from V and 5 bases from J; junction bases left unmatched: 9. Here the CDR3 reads CASRPRDSVYGYTF. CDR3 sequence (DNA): TGTGCCAGCAGACCGAGGGACAGCGTTTATGGCTACACCTTC.

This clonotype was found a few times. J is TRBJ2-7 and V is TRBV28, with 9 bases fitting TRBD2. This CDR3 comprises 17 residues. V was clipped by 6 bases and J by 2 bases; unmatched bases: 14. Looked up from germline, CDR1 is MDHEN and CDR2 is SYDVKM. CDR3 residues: CASSPISGGRTPYEQYF. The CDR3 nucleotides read TGTGCCAGCAGCCCAATTAGCGGGGGCCGAACACCCTACGAGCAGTACTTC. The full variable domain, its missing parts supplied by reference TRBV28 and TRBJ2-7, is DVKVTQSSRYLVKRTGEKVFLECVQDMDHENMFWYRQDPGLGLRLIYFSYDVKMKEKGDIPEGYSVSREKKERFSLILESASTNQTSMYLCASSPISGGRTPYEQYFGPGTRLTVT.

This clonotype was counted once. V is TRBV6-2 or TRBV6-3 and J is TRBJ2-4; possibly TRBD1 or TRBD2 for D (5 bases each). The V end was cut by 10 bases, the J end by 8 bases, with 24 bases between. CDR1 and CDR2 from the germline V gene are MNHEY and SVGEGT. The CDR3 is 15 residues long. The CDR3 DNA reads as TGTGCCACTATGAAGAGGGCCAGGGTAGGGGACATTCAGTACTTC. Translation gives CATMKRARVGDIQYF.

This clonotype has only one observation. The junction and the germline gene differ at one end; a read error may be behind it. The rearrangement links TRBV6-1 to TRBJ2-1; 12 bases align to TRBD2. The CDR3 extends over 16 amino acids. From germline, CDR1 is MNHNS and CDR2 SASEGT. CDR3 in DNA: TGTGCCAGCAGTCCTATACTAGCGGGGGGATACAATGAGCAGCTCTTC. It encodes CASSPILAGGYNEQLF.

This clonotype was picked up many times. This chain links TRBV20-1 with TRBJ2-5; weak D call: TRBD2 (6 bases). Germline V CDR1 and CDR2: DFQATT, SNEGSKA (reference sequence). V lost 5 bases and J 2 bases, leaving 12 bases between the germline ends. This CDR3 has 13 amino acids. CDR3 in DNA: TGCAGTGCTCCGATTAGCGGACAAGAGACCCAGTACTTC. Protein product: CSAPISGQETQYF.

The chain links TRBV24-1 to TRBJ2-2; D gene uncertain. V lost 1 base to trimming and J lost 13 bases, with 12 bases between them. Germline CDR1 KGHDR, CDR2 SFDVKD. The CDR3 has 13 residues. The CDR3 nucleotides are TGTGCCACCAGTGATTTTGGCCAAACTGGGCTGTTTTTT. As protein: CATSDFGQTGLFF.

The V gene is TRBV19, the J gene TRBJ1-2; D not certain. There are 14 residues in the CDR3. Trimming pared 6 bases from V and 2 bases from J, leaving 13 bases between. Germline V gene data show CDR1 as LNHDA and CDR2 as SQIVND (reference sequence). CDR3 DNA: TGTGCCAGTAGCAAGAGGCAGGTGAACTATGGCTACACCTTC. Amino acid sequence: CASSKRQVNYGYTF.

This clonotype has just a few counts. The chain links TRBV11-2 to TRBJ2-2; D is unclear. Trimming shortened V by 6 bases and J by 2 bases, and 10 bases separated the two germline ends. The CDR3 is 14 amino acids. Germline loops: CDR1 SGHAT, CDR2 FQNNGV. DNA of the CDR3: TGTGCCAGCAGACCTTCAGGAAACACCGGGGAGCTGTTTTTT. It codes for CASRPSGNTGELFF.

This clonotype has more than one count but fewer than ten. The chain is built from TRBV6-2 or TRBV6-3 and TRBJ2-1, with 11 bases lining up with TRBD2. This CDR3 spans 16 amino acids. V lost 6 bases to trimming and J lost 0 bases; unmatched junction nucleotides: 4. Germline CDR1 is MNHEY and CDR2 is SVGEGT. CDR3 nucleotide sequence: TGTGCCAGCAGGAGACTAGCGGGGAGCTCCTACAATGAGCAGTTCTTC. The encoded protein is CASRRLAGSSYNEQFF.